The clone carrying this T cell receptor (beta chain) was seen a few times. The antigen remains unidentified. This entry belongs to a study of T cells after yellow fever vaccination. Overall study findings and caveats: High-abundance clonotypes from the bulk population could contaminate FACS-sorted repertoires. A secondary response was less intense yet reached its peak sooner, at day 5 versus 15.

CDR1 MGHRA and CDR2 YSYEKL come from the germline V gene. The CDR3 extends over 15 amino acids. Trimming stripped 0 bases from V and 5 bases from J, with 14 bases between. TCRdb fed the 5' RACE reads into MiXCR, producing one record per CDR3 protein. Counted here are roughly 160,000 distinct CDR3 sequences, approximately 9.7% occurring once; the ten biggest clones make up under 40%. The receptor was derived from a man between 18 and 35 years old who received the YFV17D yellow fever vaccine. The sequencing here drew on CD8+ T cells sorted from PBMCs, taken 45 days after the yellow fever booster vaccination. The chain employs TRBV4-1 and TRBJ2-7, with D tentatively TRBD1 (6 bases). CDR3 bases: TGCGCCAGCAGCCAAGATTTGGGGGCGCCCCACGAGCAGTACTTC. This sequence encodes CASSQDLGAPHEQYF.